This is a list of T cell receptor beta chains from one sample in a study of blood T cell repertoires in COVID-19. Clones were sequenced by immunoSEQ multiplex PCR, and TCRdb holds only the in-frame ones, with some missing. Of 150,000 to 200,000 clones in the sample, over 75% were seen once. What was sequenced was PBMCs or T cells enriched from blood (not recorded which). The source of these receptors is a middle-aged man who had recovered from COVID-19. CDR3s include the opening cysteine and the closing phenylalanine or tryptophan. The order of the fields is D gene, J gene, clone size, V gene, CDR3 DNA, CDR3 protein. The D gene is left open where the match is weak. Clone sizes are given selectively: once, few, many, or a class where the clone is expanded.

D: NA; J: TRBJ1-1; size: NA; V: TRBV5-1; DNA: TGCGCCAGCAGCATTCAGGGCGGCACTGAAGCTTTCTTT; CDR3: CASSIQGGTEAFF
D: TRBD2; J: TRBJ2-1; size: few; V: TRBV7-6; DNA: TGTGCCAGCAGCTCCGGGACTAGCGGGGGGAGTGAGCAGTTCTTC; CDR3: CASSSGTSGGSEQFF
D: NA; J: TRBJ2-7; size: NA; V: TRBV4-2; DNA: TGTGCCAGCAGCCAAGGGGGGAGGAACGAGCAGTACTTC; CDR3: CASSQGGRNEQYF
D: TRBD1; J: TRBJ2-1; size: once; V: TRBV5-1; DNA: TGCGCCAGCAGCGACAGGGCACCTAGCAATGAGCAGTTCTTC; CDR3: CASSDRAPSNEQFF
D: NA; J: TRBJ1-2; size: NA; V: TRBV6-6; DNA: TGTGCCAGCAGTTACGATGGATCAGGTTCCGGCTACACCTTC; CDR3: CASSYDGSGSGYTF
D: TRBD1; J: TRBJ1-1; size: NA; V: TRBV6-5; DNA: TGTGCCAGCAGAAATCCGGGACAGGTGAACACTGAAGCTTTCTTT; CDR3: CASRNPGQVNTEAFF
D: TRBD1; J: TRBJ1-4; size: NA; V: TRBV24-1; DNA: TGTGCCACCAGTGAAGCAGGGGGTAGATCTAATGAAAAACTGTTTTTT; CDR3: CATSEAGGRSNEKLFF
D: NA; J: TRBJ1-1; size: NA; V: TRBV9; DNA: TGTGCCAGCAGCGTAGAAAGGGGAGGAACTGAAGCTTTCTTT; CDR3: CASSVERGGTEAFF
D: NA; J: TRBJ2-5; size: NA; V: TRBV2; DNA: TGTGCCAGCAGCGAATGGGGCGGCGTCCCCCAAGAGACCCAGTACTTC; CDR3: CASSEWGGVPQETQYF
D: TRBD2; J: TRBJ2-7; size: NA; V: TRBV9; DNA: TGTGCCAGCAGCGCGGGGGGGCGGTTTGGCGGGCAGTACTTC; CDR3: CASSAGGRFGGQYF
D: TRBD1; J: TRBJ1-6; size: NA; V: TRBV3-1/TRBV3-2; DNA: TGTGCCAGCAGCCCTACAGGGGGCTTAGGTTCACCCCTCCACTTT; CDR3: CASSPTGGLGSPLHF
D: NA; J: TRBJ1-6; size: NA; V: TRBV5-4; DNA: TGTGCCAGCAGCTTGGTGTTAGAGGGTTCACCCCTCCACTTT; CDR3: CASSLVLEGSPLHF
D: NA; J: TRBJ2-7; size: NA; V: TRBV5-1; DNA: TGCGCCAGCAGCTTCTCTCCCGGCTACGAGCAGTACTTC; CDR3: CASSFSPGYEQYF
D: TRBD1; J: TRBJ2-7; size: NA; V: TRBV27; DNA: TGTGCCAGCAGTCCCATGGACAGGCAACAAGAGCAGTACTTC; CDR3: CASSPMDRQQEQYF
D: TRBD1; J: TRBJ2-5; size: once; V: TRBV5-5; DNA: TGTGCCAGCAGCCTGGACAGGGCGTTAGAGACCCAGTACTTC; CDR3: CASSLDRALETQYF
D: TRBD1; J: TRBJ1-2; size: NA; V: TRBV28; DNA: TGTGCCAGCAGTGTACAGGGGCAAGGCTACACCTTC; CDR3: CASSVQGQGYTF
D: NA; J: TRBJ2-7; size: few; V: TRBV3-1/TRBV3-2; DNA: TGTGCCAGCAGCCAAAGCGAATTCCCTTTGGACGAGCAGTACTTC; CDR3: CASSQSEFPLDEQYF
D: NA; J: TRBJ1-5; size: NA; V: TRBV28; DNA: TGTGCCAGCAGTTCCCGGAAGTTGGGCGATCAGCCCCAGCATTTT; CDR3: CASSSRKLGDQPQHF
D: TRBD1; J: TRBJ2-3; size: NA; V: TRBV11-3; DNA: TGTGCCAGCAGCTTCCCGGGACAGACGCAGTATTTT; CDR3: CASSFPGQTQYF
D: NA; J: TRBJ2-3; size: NA; V: TRBV24-1; DNA: TGTGCCACCAGTGACCTTTCGACTAGTATAGATACGCAGTATTTT; CDR3: CATSDLSTSIDTQYF
D: NA; J: TRBJ1-6; size: NA; V: TRBV7-9; DNA: TGTGCCAGCAGCCCGGCGGGACCTAGTTCACCCCTCCACTTT; CDR3: CASSPAGPSSPLHF
D: NA; J: TRBJ1-1; size: NA; V: TRBV29-1; DNA: TGCAGCGTTGGGGCGGGGAGAGTGAGAGCTTTCTTT; CDR3: CSVGAGRVRAFF
D: NA; J: TRBJ1-1; size: NA; V: TRBV19; DNA: TGTGCCAGTAGTATAGTGGCCAAGAACACTGAAGCTTTCTTT; CDR3: CASSIVAKNTEAFF
D: NA; J: TRBJ1-1; size: NA; V: TRBV7-8; DNA: TGTGCCAGCAGCGAAGACCCGACAGACACTGAAGCTTTCTTT; CDR3: CASSEDPTDTEAFF
D: NA; J: TRBJ2-2; size: NA; V: TRBV29-1; DNA: TGCAGCTGCCCGGGAGCGGCGAACACCGGGGAGCTGTTTTTT; CDR3: CSCPGAANTGELFF
D: TRBD1; J: TRBJ2-7; size: NA; V: TRBV6-5; DNA: TGTGCCAGCAGTTACCCCCGGGACAGGGGTTCCTACGAGCAGTACTTC; CDR3: CASSYPRDRGSYEQYF
D: NA; J: TRBJ1-1; size: few; V: TRBV28; DNA: TGTGCCAGCAGCTCTCGGGGGACTGAAGCTTTCTTT; CDR3: CASSSRGTEAFF
D: NA; J: TRBJ1-4; size: NA; V: TRBV25-1; DNA: TGTGCCAGCAGCGGAACTATCCGACGGGGTGAAAAACTGTTTTTT; CDR3: CASSGTIRRGEKLFF
D: TRBD2; J: TRBJ2-3; size: NA; V: TRBV9; DNA: TGTGCCAGCAGCGTAGGCCTAGCGGGAGTAACAGATACGCAGTATTTT; CDR3: CASSVGLAGVTDTQYF
D: NA; J: TRBJ1-2; size: NA; V: TRBV5-4; DNA: TGTGCCAGCAGCTCCGGACTCGGAAACTATGGCTACACCTTC; CDR3: CASSSGLGNYGYTF
D: NA; J: TRBJ2-3; size: NA; V: TRBV6-2/TRBV6-3; DNA: TGTGCCAGCAGTTACCCAGACTCTACAGATACGCAGTATTTT; CDR3: CASSYPDSTDTQYF
D: TRBD2; J: TRBJ2-7; size: NA; V: TRBV4-2; DNA: TGTGCCAGCAGCCAAGCACGCGCTAGCGGGAGTTACGAGCAGTACTTC; CDR3: CASSQARASGSYEQYF
D: NA; J: TRBJ2-7; size: NA; V: TRBV3-1/TRBV3-2; DNA: TGTGCCAGCAGCCGAATCGGGACTACCAAGGGGGGGGCCTACGAGCAGTACTTC; CDR3: CASSRIGTTKGGAYEQYF
D: NA; J: TRBJ2-3; size: NA; V: TRBV24-1; DNA: TGTGCCACCAGTGAAGGGCCGGGAAGGAGCACAGATACGCAGTATTTT; CDR3: CATSEGPGRSTDTQYF
D: NA; J: TRBJ2-1; size: NA; V: TRBV5-5; DNA: TGTGCCAGCAGCTTGGAGCGAAGACCCTCCTACAATGAGCAGTTCTTC; CDR3: CASSLERRPSYNEQFF
D: NA; J: TRBJ2-5; size: NA; V: TRBV9; DNA: TGTGCCAGCAGCGTAGGTGGGGGCAGGGTTGGCGAGACCCAGTACTTC; CDR3: CASSVGGGRVGETQYF
D: NA; J: TRBJ2-7; size: NA; V: TRBV6-1; DNA: TGTGCCAGCAGTGAAACGGGATCCTACGAGCAGTACTTC; CDR3: CASSETGSYEQYF